These 20 T cell receptor beta chains originate from one sample sequenced in a study of shared T cell receptors in the human thymus. Profiled with immunoSEQ multiplex PCR; TCRdb holds only in-frame clones, not every one. The table shows just under 550,000 clones, with about 84% occurring only once. In addition, the sample was reused for a study of human thymus T cells.

Sequenced material: thymocytes. The origin of the receptors is a boy in the first two years of life with a congenital heart defect.

The gene calls are TRBV6-5 and TRBJ1-2, with TRBD1 as a possible D gene (5 bases). Germline CDR1 is MNHEY and CDR2 is SVGAGI. The CDR3 is 13 amino acids. V was shortened by 10 bases and J by 5 bases, with 17 bases between the two germline ends. The CDR3 DNA reads as TGTGCCACCCTGTGGGGCAAGGGATATGGCTACACCTTC. Translated: CATLWGKGYGYTF.

This clone was counted a few times. V and J are TRBV30 and TRBJ2-2; maybe TRBD2 (6 bases). V shed 3 bases and J shed 2 bases, with 25 bases lying between them. The CDR3 is 19 residues long. Per the germline V gene, CDR1 is GTSNPN and CDR2 is SVGIG (reference sequence). CDR3 residues: CAWSPDRRREAENTGELFF. CDR3 DNA sequence: TGTGCCTGGAGCCCCGACCGTCGAAGGGAGGCGGAAAACACCGGGGAGCTGTTTTTT.

J is TRBJ2-7 and V is TRBV4-2; 9 bases line up with TRBD2. CDR1 is LGHNA and CDR2 is YNFKEQ in the germline V gene. This CDR3 has 18 residues. The V and J ends lost 0 bases and 0 bases, in that order; junction bases with no gene match: 9. The CDR3 protein is CASSQDLRLAEISYEQYF. The CDR3 nucleotides read TGTGCCAGCAGCCAAGATCTTAGACTAGCGGAAATCTCCTACGAGCAGTACTTC.

The J gene is TRBJ2-7, the V gene TRBV28; maybe TRBD1 (5 bases). This CDR3 region has 14 residues. Germline assignment: CDR1 MDHEN and CDR2 SYDVKM. Trimming cost V 6 bases and J 1 base, with 13 bases left between them. CDR3 residues: CASRFRDRSYEQYF. CDR3 sequence (DNA): TGTGCCAGCAGGTTCCGAGACAGATCCTACGAGCAGTACTTC.

This clone was recorded a few times. DNA for the CDR3: TGCGCCAGCAGCTTGGAGCCGATCCACACTGAAGCTTTCTTT. It codes for CASSLEPIHTEAFF. This sequence joins TRBV5-1 and TRBJ1-1; D not resolved. V was cut by 0 bases and J by 3 bases, with 9 bases left in between. CDR3 length equals 14 residues. Germline assignment: CDR1 SGHRS and CDR2 YFSETQ.

The chain uses TRBV7-2 and TRBJ2-7; D unclear. V dropped 1 base and J dropped 2 bases, with 12 bases sitting between them. This CDR3 spans 15 amino acids. Germline CDR1 is SGHTA and CDR2 is FQGNSA. CDR3 loop: CASSLVLDPAYEQYF. The CDR3 DNA follows: TGTGCCAGCAGCTTAGTTCTAGACCCTGCCTACGAGCAGTACTTC.

V usage is TRBV30 and J usage is TRBJ2-7, with 9 bases lining up with TRBD1. V gave up 0 bases and J gave up 6 bases; unmatched junction bases: 24. CDR3 size: 20 residues. Per germline, CDR1 GTSNPN and CDR2 SVGIG (reference sequence). CDR3 in DNA: TGTGCCTGGAGTGTACGGGGGACAGGGAGATTAGAACGGGAGTTCCGCGAGCAGTACTTC. It yields the protein CAWSVRGTGRLEREFREQYF.

V is TRBV7-3 and J is TRBJ2-2, with 11 bases fitting TRBD2. Germline CDR1 SGHTA, CDR2 FQGTGA. The junction had 14 bases not matched to a gene; V was cut back by 5 bases and J by 6 bases. The CDR3 length is 18 residues. The DNA for the CDR3 is TGTGCCAGCAGCCGACTAGCGGGATTCGGGGGGAGGGCCGGGGAGCTGTTTTTT. Residues: CASSRLAGFGGRAGELFF.

The V gene is TRBV4-3, the J gene TRBJ2-5; 9 nucleotides match TRBD1. V was pared by 0 bases and J by 4 bases, with 3 bases of the junction left unmatched. CDR1 is LGHNA, CDR2 YSLEER, per germline. The CDR3 covers 15 residues. The CDR3 region is CASSQEQGASETQYF. DNA of the CDR3: TGCGCCAGCAGCCAAGAACAGGGGGCCTCAGAGACCCAGTACTTC.

The chain links TRBV6-6 to TRBJ1-2; weak D call: TRBD1 (5 bases). Trimming removed 6 bases at V and 6 bases at J, with 20 bases between. The CDR3 spans 15 residues. From germline, CDR1 is MNHNY and CDR2 SVGAGI (reference sequence). The CDR3 is CASSPLGRELHGYTF. CDR3 DNA sequence: TGTGCCAGCAGCCCCCTGGGCAGGGAACTCCATGGCTACACCTTC.

CDR3 in amino acids: CASTPGGRHEQYF. CDR3 in DNA: TGTGCCAGCACCCCTGGTGGGCGACACGAGCAGTACTTC. The rearrangement links TRBV6-5 to TRBJ2-7, with no clear D. The CDR3 length is 13 residues. Trimming shortened V by 7 bases and J by 5 bases, and 15 bases separated the two germline ends. Germline V gives CDR1 MNHEY, CDR2 SVGAGI.

The chain couples TRBV15 to TRBJ2-3; unclear D gene. CDR3 length equals 13 residues. The ends were cut back, 0 bases at V and 5 bases at J, with 6 bases in the middle. Germline-derived CDR1 and CDR2 are LNHNV and YYDKDF (reference sequence). The CDR3: CATSRDGRDTQYF. For the CDR3, the DNA is TGTGCCACCAGCAGAGATGGCCGAGATACGCAGTATTTT.

The rearrangement links TRBV4-3 to TRBJ2-3; D might be TRBD2 (5 bases). Trimming took off 0 bases at V and 4 bases at J, with 8 bases between the two ends. Germline V CDR1 and CDR2: LGHNA, YSLEER. This CDR3 has 14 amino acids. The CDR3 reads CASSQEGVADTQYF. As DNA, the CDR3 is TGCGCCAGCAGCCAAGAGGGAGTCGCAGATACGCAGTATTTT.

V and J are TRBV5-4 and TRBJ2-2, with D unclear. Germline loops: CDR1 SGHNT, CDR2 YYREEE (reference sequence). This CDR3 is 15 amino acids long. V was clipped by 3 bases and J by 1 base, with 10 bases between them. The CDR3 loop reads CASSSMSGNTGELFF. CDR3 DNA: TGTGCCAGCAGCTCTATGTCAGGGAACACCGGGGAGCTGTTTTTT. Full variable domain (remainder filled in from reference TRBV5-4 and TRBJ2-2): ETGVTQSPTHLIKTRGQQVTLRCSSQSGHNTVSWYQQALGQGPQFIFQYYREEENGRGNFPPRFSGLQFPNYSSELNVNALELDDSALYLCASSSMSGNTGELFFGEGSRLTVL.

This clone was recorded only once. The chain recombines TRBV7-8 with TRBJ2-7; possible D gene TRBD2, 5 bases. V lost 1 base to trimming and J lost 1 base, with 11 bases between them. Germline assignment: CDR1 SGHVS and CDR2 FQNEAQ. The CDR3 loop spans 15 amino acids. The CDR3 DNA is TGTGCCAGCAGCTTAGGGCGGGCTGAATCCTACGAGCAGTACTTC. Translation: CASSLGRAESYEQYF.

The V call is TRBV19, the J call TRBJ2-1; 9 bases line up with TRBD2. CDR3 length equals 16 residues. Germline V CDR1 and CDR2: LNHDA, SQIVND (reference sequence). Germline trimming cut 5 bases from V and 0 bases from J; bases unmatched to any gene: 5. The CDR3 loop reads CASSLAGLNSYNEQFF. Written as DNA, the CDR3 is TGTGCCAGTAGTCTAGCGGGACTGAACTCCTACAATGAGCAGTTCTTC.

The chain has TRBV19 and TRBJ2-1; 8 bases are shared with TRBD1. CDR1 is LNHDA, CDR2 SQIVND, per germline (reference sequence). The CDR3 length is 16 residues. J gave up 4 bases and V 6 bases, and 11 bases lay outside the gene matches. The CDR3 sequence is CASSMTGVVGYNEQFF. In nucleotides, the CDR3 is TGTGCCAGTAGCATGACAGGGGTTGTAGGGTACAATGAGCAGTTCTTC. The full variable domain, with the rest looked up from reference TRBV19 and TRBJ2-1, is DGGITQSPKYLFRKEGQNVTLSCEQNLNHDAMYWYRQDPGQGLRLIYYSQIVNDFQKGDIAEGYSVSREKKESFPLTVTSAQKNPTAFYLCASSMTGVVGYNEQFFGPGTRLTVL.

V gene TRBV21-1 combines with J gene TRBJ2-1; the table names TRBD2, a call not compared with the DNA. TRBV21-1 is reported as a pseudogene. CDR3 length: 17 residues. DNA of the CDR3: TGTGCCAGCAGCAATAGGGTGGGAGGGAGACCCACTAATGAGCAGTTCTTC. It encodes CASSNRVGGRPTNEQFF.

This clone occurred a few times. This CDR3 reads CASRGTGRPYEQYF. DNA for the CDR3: TGTGCCAGCAGGGGGACAGGGAGACCCTACGAGCAGTACTTC. The gene calls are TRBV6-1 and TRBJ2-7; 9 bases are a match to TRBD1. Germline assignment: CDR1 MNHNS and CDR2 SASEGT. V was pared by 6 bases and J by 2 bases, with 5 bases of the junction left unmatched. The CDR3 contains 14 residues.

This chain joins TRBV6-6 and TRBJ2-4, with D uncertain. Germline values: CDR1 MNHNY, CDR2 SVGAGI (reference sequence). The CDR3 runs to 15 residues. Trimming left V 5 bases short and J 3 bases short, with 14 bases between. As DNA, the CDR3 is TGTGCCAGCAGTCCCCTAGAGGTGGGCAAAAACATTCAGTACTTC. Translated: CASSPLEVGKNIQYF.